This TCR beta chain was found in a study of T cells in localized non-small cell lung cancer. Worth noting for this clone: Its target is not known.

Study-level results: Longer survival (overall) was linked to higher T cell density in blood. Highest T cell clonality was seen in uninvolved adjacent lung, surpassing that measured in tumor. Only one tumor region went through sequencing, so heterogeneity may still be there. A median 57 of the top 100 tumor clones appeared in adjacent lung.

Trimming removed 0 bases at V and 2 bases at J, with 2 bases between. This CDR3 contains 12 residues. Germline V gene data show CDR1 as MNHNS and CDR2 as SASEGT. Produced via immunoSEQ multiplex PCR; TCRdb's table is partial and in-frame only. The sample lists 60,000 or so clones; roughly 76% were seen once. The TCR originated in a man aged 35 to 70 with stage II lung adenocarcinoma. The chain is built from TRBV6-1 and TRBJ2-7; D gene uncertain. The sample consisted of PBMCs, taken before any cancer treatment. In DNA form, the CDR3 reads TGTGCCAGCAGTGAAGCAACCTACGAGCAGTACTTC. Translating gives CASSEATYEQYF.